This T cell receptor (beta chain) is drawn from a study of blood T cell repertoires in COVID-19. Across the study: Material from acute and convalescent COVID-19 was sourced from the United States, Italy and Spain. Sources were T cells, B-cell-depleted T cells, or PBMCs; the material itself was cDNA or gDNA.

Original methodology: Estimation of nucleated cell counts relied on the amplification of reference gene primers. Libraries were prepared by immunoSEQ multiplex PCR; TCRdb keeps only in-frame clonotypes and omits some of them. That table is the source of V, J and clone size, and D and trimming were worked out from the DNA. Among about 75,000 clones, under 90% were seen once, and the ten largest hold over 2%. Trimming took 1 base from V and 4 from J, leaving 10 bases between them. The CDR3 runs to 14 residues. Germline CDR1 LNHDA, CDR2 SQIVND (reference sequence). This rearrangement joins TRBV19 to TRBJ1-1; perhaps TRBD1 as D (5 bases). The receptor comes from a human donor in a cohort sampled during active COVID-19. The sequenced material came from peripheral blood. The CDR3 here is CASSIAGGGTEAFF. The CDR3 bases are TGTGCCAGTAGTATAGCCGGGGGGGGCACTGAAGCTTTCTTT.